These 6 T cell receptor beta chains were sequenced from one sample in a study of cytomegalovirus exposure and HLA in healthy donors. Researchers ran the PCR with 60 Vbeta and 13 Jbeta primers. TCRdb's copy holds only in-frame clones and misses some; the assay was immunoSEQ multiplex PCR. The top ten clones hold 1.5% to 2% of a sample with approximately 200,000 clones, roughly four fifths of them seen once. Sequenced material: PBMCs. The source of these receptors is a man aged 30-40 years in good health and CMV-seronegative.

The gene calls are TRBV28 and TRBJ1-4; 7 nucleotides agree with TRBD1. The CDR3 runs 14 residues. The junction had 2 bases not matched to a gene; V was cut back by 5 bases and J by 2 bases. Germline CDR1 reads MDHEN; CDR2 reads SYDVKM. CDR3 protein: CASSGGQTNEKLFF. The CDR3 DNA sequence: TGTGCCAGCAGTGGGGGACAGACTAATGAAAAACTGTTTTTT.

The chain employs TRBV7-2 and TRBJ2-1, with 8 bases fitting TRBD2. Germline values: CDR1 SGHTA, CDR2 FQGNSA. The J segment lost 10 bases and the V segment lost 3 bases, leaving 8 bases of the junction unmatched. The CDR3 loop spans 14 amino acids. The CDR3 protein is CASSFETSAGEQFF. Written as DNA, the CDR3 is TGTGCCAGCAGCTTTGAGACTAGCGCAGGGGAGCAGTTCTTC.

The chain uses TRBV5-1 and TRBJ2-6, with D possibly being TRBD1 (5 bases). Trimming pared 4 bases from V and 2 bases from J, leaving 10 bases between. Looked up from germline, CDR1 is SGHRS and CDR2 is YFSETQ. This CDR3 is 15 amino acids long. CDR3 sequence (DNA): TGCGCCAGCAGCCCCGGACAAACTGGGGCCAACGTCCTGACTTTC. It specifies CASSPGQTGANVLTF.

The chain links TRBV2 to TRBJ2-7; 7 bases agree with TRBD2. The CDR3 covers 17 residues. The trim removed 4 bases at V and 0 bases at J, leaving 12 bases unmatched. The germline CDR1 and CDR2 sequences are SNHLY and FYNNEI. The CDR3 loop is CASSVSGLNISSYEQYF. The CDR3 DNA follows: TGTGCCAGCAGTGTTTCGGGACTAAATATTTCCTCCTACGAGCAGTACTTC.

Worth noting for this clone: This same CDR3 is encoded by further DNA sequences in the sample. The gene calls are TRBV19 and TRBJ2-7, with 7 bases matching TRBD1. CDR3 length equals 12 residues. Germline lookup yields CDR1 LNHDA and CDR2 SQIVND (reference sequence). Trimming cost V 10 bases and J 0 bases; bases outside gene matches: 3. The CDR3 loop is CATRGSSYEQYF. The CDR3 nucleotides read TGTGCCACCAGGGGGAGCTCCTACGAGCAGTACTTC.

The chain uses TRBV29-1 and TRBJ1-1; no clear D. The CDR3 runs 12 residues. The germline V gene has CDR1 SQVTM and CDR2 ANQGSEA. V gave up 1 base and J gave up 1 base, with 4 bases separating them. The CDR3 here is CSVEGGNTEAFF. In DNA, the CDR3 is TGCAGCGTTGAAGGAGGGAACACTGAAGCTTTCTTT.